The 20 T cell receptor beta chains below were found in one sample sequenced in a study of beta chain features in type 1 diabetes. Investigators reverse transcribed all isolated RNA, so they sequenced expressed TCRB transcripts. The method was immunoSEQ multiplex PCR; TCRdb's version includes in-frame clones alone and lacks a portion of them. Here the sample spans 450,000 or so clones, roughly 10% being singletons. The source material was naive CD4+ T cells from blood. These receptor sequences come from a young woman in good health.

This clone was seen more than once but under ten times. Mismatch with germline at one junction end may stem from a read error. The V gene is TRBV28, the J gene TRBJ2-7; 9 bases are shared with TRBD2. This CDR3 has 13 amino acids. Germline V gene lookup returns CDR1 MDHEN and CDR2 SYDVKM. The DNA of the CDR3 is TGTGCCAGCAGCCTCCCGACGGCTAGCGGGGCCCTCTTC. Its translation is CASSLPTASGALF.

This clone was observed a few times. The CDR3, as DNA: TGTGCCAGCAGTCAACGAACAGGGAATAGCAATCAGCCCCAGCATTTT. Translating it yields CASSQRTGNSNQPQHF. The rearrangement joins TRBV2 to TRBJ1-5, with a tentative D call TRBD1 (6 bases). CDR3 length equals 16 residues. Trimming took off 5 bases at V and 0 bases at J, with 14 bases between the two ends. The V gene's germline CDR1 is SNHLY and CDR2 FYNNEI.

This clone was observed a few times. Other DNA variants within this sample encode the same CDR3. The chain carries TRBV7-2 and TRBJ2-5; D is tentatively TRBD1 or TRBD2 (7 bases each). The CDR3 spans 14 residues. V was cut by 5 bases and J by 5 bases, with 15 bases left in between. From germline, CDR1 is SGHTA and CDR2 FQGNSA. Here the CDR3 reads CASSLRQGGETQYF. CDR3 nucleotide sequence: TGTGCCAGCAGCCTCCGACAGGGAGGGGAGACCCAGTACTTC.

This clone was observed a handful of times. This chain uses TRBV18 with TRBJ2-5, with no clear D. V was shortened by 0 bases and J by 5 bases, with 13 bases between the two germline ends. The CDR3 is made up of 15 amino acids. CDR1 KGHSH and CDR2 LQKENI come from the germline V gene. This CDR3 is CASSPPGVIMETQYF. The DNA of the CDR3 is TGTGCCAGCTCACCACCCGGAGTTATAATGGAGACCCAGTACTTC.

The chain carries TRBV7-8 and TRBJ2-7; a possible D gene is TRBD2 (6 bases). Germline CDR1 SGHVS, CDR2 FQNEAQ. The CDR3 extends over 12 amino acids. Trimming removed 10 bases at V and 6 bases at J, with 16 bases between. The DNA of the CDR3 is TGTGCCACGACGGACTACCAAGGCGAGCAGTACTTC. Protein product: CATTDYQGEQYF. Using reference TRBV7-8 and TRBJ2-7 for the parts outside the CDR3, the full variable domain is GAGVSQSPRYKVAKRGQDVALRCDPISGHVSLFWYQQALGQGPEFLTYFQNEAQLDKSGLPSDRFFAERPEGSVSTLKIQRTQQEDSAVYLCATTDYQGEQYFGPGTRLTVT.

This clone was recorded a few times. The chain recombines TRBV18 with TRBJ2-7; D gene unclear. Trimming took 3 bases from V and 5 from J, leaving 8 bases between them. The length of the CDR3 is 12 residues. The germline CDR1 and CDR2 sequences are KGHSH and LQKENI. CDR3 amino acids: CASSPGMDEQYV. The CDR3 nucleotides read TGTGCCAGCTCACCTGGCATGGACGAGCAGTACGTC.

In its sample, this clone was seen a few times. V and J are TRBV25-1 and TRBJ2-5; 7 bases line up with TRBD1. In germline, CDR1 is MGHDK, CDR2 SYGVNS. The CDR3 contains 14 residues. The V gene end was trimmed by 4 bases and the J gene end by 5 bases; junction bases not matched to a gene: 7. The CDR3 is CASSVEGAGETQYF. The DNA for the CDR3 is TGTGCCAGCAGTGTAGAGGGGGCAGGGGAGACCCAGTACTTC.

This clone has a handful of counts. The chain recombines TRBV7-2 with TRBJ2-5; D remains ambiguous. Germline lookup yields CDR1 SGHTA and CDR2 FQGNSA. The CDR3 runs to 15 residues. The germline V and J ends were trimmed by 0 bases and 4 bases, with 12 bases remaining between them. The CDR3 protein is CASSLAQVTRETQYF. As DNA, the CDR3 is TGTGCCAGCAGCTTAGCGCAGGTGACCCGAGAGACCCAGTACTTC.

In its sample, this clone was seen a few times. The chain couples TRBV2 to TRBJ2-2; D unresolved. CDR3 size: 10 residues. The V and J ends lost 4 bases and 7 bases respectively, with 1 base between them. Germline loops: CDR1 SNHLY, CDR2 FYNNEI. CDR3 nucleotides: TGTGCCAGCAGTGTCGGGGAGCTGTTTTTT. Translation gives CASSVGELFF.

This chain joins TRBV7-9 and TRBJ1-5; D ambiguous. CDR3 size: 12 residues. V lost 4 bases and J lost 6, with 7 bases in between. Germline V gene lookup returns CDR1 SEHNR and CDR2 FQNEAQ (reference sequence). CDR3 DNA: TGTGCCAGCAGCTCCGATAGTCAGCCCCAGCATTTT. It specifies CASSSDSQPQHF. Looking up the rest from reference TRBV7-9 and TRBJ1-5 gives the full variable domain: DTGVSQNPRHKITKRGQNVTFRCDPISEHNRLYWYRQTLGQGPEFLTYFQNEAQLEKSRLLSDRFSAERPKGSFSTLEIQRTEQGDSAMYLCASSSDSQPQHFGDGTRLSIL.

The CDR3 here is CASSQDAGREQYV. The DNA for the CDR3 is TGTGCCAGCAGCCAAGATGCAGGGCGCGAGCAGTACGTC. The chain combines TRBV4-2 with TRBJ2-7, with a possible D match to TRBD1 (5 bases). Germline V gives CDR1 LGHNA, CDR2 YNFKEQ. This CDR3 has 13 amino acids. Trimming stripped 0 bases from V and 6 bases from J, with 9 bases between.

This clone occurred many times. The CDR3 protein is CAWSEEDDRPQHF. The CDR3 bases are TGTGCCTGGAGTGAGGAGGACGACCGTCCCCAGCATTTT. The chain joins TRBV30 to TRBJ1-5; D unclear. Germline V gives CDR1 GTSNPN, CDR2 SVGIG (reference sequence). The CDR3 length is 13 residues. Trimming cost V 1 base and J 10 bases, with 14 bases left between them.

The rearrangement links TRBV4-1 to TRBJ2-7, with D unresolved. The CDR3 runs 15 residues. Trimming took 1 base from V and 2 from J, leaving 12 bases between them. Germline lookup yields CDR1 MGHRA and CDR2 YSYEKL. CDR3 protein: CASSQVFLAPYEQYF. The CDR3 DNA is TGCGCCAGCAGCCAAGTCTTCCTTGCCCCCTACGAGCAGTACTTC.

This clone was detected once. The chain employs TRBV4-3 and TRBJ2-3, with 7 nucleotides matching TRBD2. The V segment lost 0 bases and the J segment 2 bases; nucleotides outside the gene matches: 17. This CDR3 has 20 amino acids. The germline V gene encodes CDR1 LGHNA and CDR2 YSLEER. The CDR3 sequence is CASSQDPRTPSGSTTDTQYF. The CDR3 nucleotides read TGCGCCAGCAGCCAAGATCCTCGGACTCCTAGCGGATCGACCACAGATACGCAGTATTTT.

The sample holds a few counts of this clone. The chain has TRBV29-1 and TRBJ1-5; D possibly corresponds to TRBD1 (6 bases). Germline-derived CDR1 and CDR2 are SQVTM and ANQGSEA. The CDR3 covers 16 residues. V lost 0 bases and J lost 1, with 13 bases in between. CDR3 bases: TGCAGCGTTGAAGATCTCGAAGGGACAAGCAATCAGCCCCAGCATTTT. Translation: CSVEDLEGTSNQPQHF.

This chain uses TRBV14 with TRBJ2-7, with TRBD1 as a possible D gene (6 bases). The CDR3 loop spans 14 amino acids. Trimming pared 1 base from V and 2 bases from J, leaving 9 bases between. Germline V gives CDR1 SGHDN, CDR2 FVKESK. CDR3 protein: CASSQATGPYEQYF. In nucleotides, the CDR3 is TGTGCCAGCAGCCAAGCGACAGGACCCTACGAGCAGTACTTC.

The gene calls are TRBV7-2 and TRBJ2-3; D not certain. Per the germline V gene, CDR1 is SGHTA and CDR2 is FQGNSA. The CDR3 covers 15 residues. The germline V and J ends were trimmed by 5 bases and 0 bases, with 12 bases remaining between them. CDR3 sequence reads: CASSRRQMSTDTQYF. The CDR3 DNA sequence: TGTGCCAGCAGCCGCCGACAAATGAGCACAGATACGCAGTATTTT.

The rearrangement joins TRBV7-9 to TRBJ2-3, with D maybe TRBD1 (5 bases). The germline gives CDR1 SEHNR, CDR2 FQNEAQ (reference sequence). The V and J ends lost 2 bases and 5 bases respectively, with 14 bases between them. The CDR3 consists of 15 residues. The CDR3 DNA is TGTGCCAGCAGCTTATCAGGGTCAGGAGAAGATACGCAGTATTTT. Its translation is CASSLSGSGEDTQYF.

The chain combines TRBV7-2 with TRBJ2-5; 7 bases match TRBD2. Germline V gene lookup returns CDR1 SGHTA and CDR2 FQGNSA. The J segment lost 1 base and the V segment lost 0 bases, leaving 2 bases of the junction unmatched. CDR3 length: 15 residues. The CDR3 loop reads CASSLARGGQETQYF. CDR3 DNA sequence: TGTGCCAGCAGCTTAGCTCGCGGGGGCCAAGAGACCCAGTACTTC.

Here the CDR3 DNA reads TGTGCCAGCACATCACCCGGGGGTGGCTACACCTTC. This translates into CASTSPGGGYTF. The rearrangement links TRBV6-6 to TRBJ1-2; tentative D call: TRBD1 (5 bases). This CDR3 comprises 12 residues. The V end was cut by 7 bases, the J end by 7 bases, with 13 bases between. Per germline, CDR1 MNHNY and CDR2 SVGAGI (reference sequence).